The 10 T cell receptor beta chains below were found in one sample sequenced in a study of cytomegalovirus exposure and HLA in healthy donors (dated by TCRdb to 2017 to 2019). The library was made by the immunoSEQ multiplex PCR assay. For the multiplex PCR, a mixture combining 60 forward primers for TCR Vbeta segments and 13 reverse primers for TCR Jbeta segments was used. TCRdb re-hosts the immuneACCESS table, in-frame sequences only. Its copies lack some clones; in the studies checked, an unresolved V gene accounts for under half of them, and the cause for the rest is not known. This sample gives around 200,000 clones in total; 75% to 80% of them show up just once. Approximately 1.8% of the sample is in the top ten clones. The specimen sequenced was PBMCs. Source of these receptors: a male donor in good health and CMV-seronegative.

CDR3 coding DNA: TGCAGCGTTGCCAGGGGGCCCGGGGGTGAGCAGTTCTTC. Its protein is CSVARGPGGEQFF. The chain employs TRBV29-1 and TRBJ2-1; 8 nucleotides match TRBD1. This CDR3 spans 13 amino acids. V lost 4 bases to trimming and J lost 9 bases; unmatched junction nucleotides: 8. CDR1 SQVTM and CDR2 ANQGSEA come from the germline V gene.

This clone was found a few times. CDR3 region: CASSIKLWHRGDLRTDTQYF. DNA of the CDR3: TGTGCCAGCAGCATAAAGCTATGGCACAGGGGAGATTTACGGACAGATACGCAGTATTTT. The gene calls are TRBV21-1 and TRBJ2-3; the DNA was not used to check the table's D call, TRBD1. TRBV21-1 counts as a pseudogene. This CDR3 region has 20 residues.

V usage is TRBV7-2 and J usage is TRBJ2-1; TRBD2 aligns across 7 bases. The CDR3 spans 15 residues. V lost 2 bases and J lost 6; bases outside the gene matches: 7. Per germline, CDR1 SGHTA and CDR2 FQGNSA. CDR3 sequence: CASSLKRGGFNEQFF. The CDR3 nucleotides are TGTGCCAGCAGCTTAAAGCGGGGCGGGTTCAATGAGCAGTTCTTC.

This clone was recorded once. The CDR3 here is CAWNGRSSYEQYF. CDR3 in DNA: TGTGCCTGGAACGGTAGGAGCTCCTACGAGCAGTACTTC. The chain links TRBV30 to TRBJ2-5; no firm D call. The DNA end lines up better with TRBJ2-7; the J call may be wrong. CDR3 size: 13 residues. From germline, CDR1 is GTSNPN and CDR2 SVGIG (reference sequence).

The chain has TRBV5-1 and TRBJ1-2, with TRBD1 identical over 7 bases. Germline trimming cut 2 bases from V and 2 bases from J; bases unmatched to any gene: 6. This CDR3 comprises 15 residues. Looked up from germline, CDR1 is SGHRS and CDR2 is YFSETQ. CDR3 region: CASSFYRGQNYGYTF. In DNA form, the CDR3 reads TGCGCCAGCAGCTTCTATAGGGGGCAGAACTATGGCTACACCTTC.

This clone was seen a handful of times. The chain couples TRBV4-1 to TRBJ1-2; the D gene is possibly TRBD1 (6 bases). The CDR3 is 15 amino acids. V gave up 1 base and J gave up 5 bases, with 14 bases separating them. The germline CDR1 and CDR2 sequences are MGHRA and YSYEKL. CDR3 protein: CASSQGQGSRYGYTF. The CDR3 nucleotides are TGCGCCAGCAGCCAAGGGCAGGGGTCAAGGTATGGCTACACCTTC.

The chain uses TRBV15 and TRBJ1-5; 11 nucleotides agree with TRBD1. This CDR3 has 20 residues. Per germline, CDR1 LNHNV and CDR2 YYDKDF (reference sequence). After removal of 0 bases from V and 0 bases from J, the junction contained 10 bases not matched to a gene. The CDR3 nucleotides read TGTGCCACCAGCAGAGATGCACGAGGACAGGGGGCAGGTAGCAATCAGCCCCAGCATTTT. Its translation is CATSRDARGQGAGSNQPQHF. Variable domain in full (rest from reference TRBV15 and TRBJ1-5): DAMVIQNPRYQVTQFGKPVTLSCSQTLNHNVMYWYQQKSSQAPKLLFHYYDKDFNNEADTPDNFQSRRPNTSFCFLDIRSPGLGDTAMYLCATSRDARGQGAGSNQPQHFGDGTRLSIL.

The chain combines TRBV28 with TRBJ2-7; 8 bases fit TRBD1. This CDR3 has 15 residues. Unmatched junction bases numbered 4, after V lost 2 bases and J lost 1 base. The germline CDR1 and CDR2 sequences are MDHEN and SYDVKM. CDR3 loop: CASSLPRGPSYEQYF. The CDR3 bases are TGTGCCAGCAGTTTACCCAGGGGGCCATCCTACGAGCAGTACTTC.

The chain is built from TRBV6-5 and TRBJ2-7; 10 nucleotides align to TRBD2. CDR1 and CDR2 (germline): MNHEY, SVGAGI. The V gene end was trimmed by 6 bases and the J gene end by 3 bases; junction bases not matched to a gene: 8. The CDR3 sequence is 15 residues long. The CDR3: CASSSLAGANYEQYF. The CDR3 nucleotides are TGTGCCAGCAGCTCCCTAGCGGGGGCCAACTACGAGCAGTACTTC.

This chain uses TRBV7-8 with TRBJ2-7; 11 positions agree with TRBD1. Germline values: CDR1 SGHVS, CDR2 FQNEAQ. The CDR3 has 15 residues. The V gene end was trimmed by 5 bases and the J gene end by 3 bases; junction bases not matched to a gene: 6. The CDR3 sequence is CASSRSGTGGYEQYF. DNA for the CDR3: TGTGCCAGCAGCCGCTCCGGGACAGGGGGCTACGAGCAGTACTTC.